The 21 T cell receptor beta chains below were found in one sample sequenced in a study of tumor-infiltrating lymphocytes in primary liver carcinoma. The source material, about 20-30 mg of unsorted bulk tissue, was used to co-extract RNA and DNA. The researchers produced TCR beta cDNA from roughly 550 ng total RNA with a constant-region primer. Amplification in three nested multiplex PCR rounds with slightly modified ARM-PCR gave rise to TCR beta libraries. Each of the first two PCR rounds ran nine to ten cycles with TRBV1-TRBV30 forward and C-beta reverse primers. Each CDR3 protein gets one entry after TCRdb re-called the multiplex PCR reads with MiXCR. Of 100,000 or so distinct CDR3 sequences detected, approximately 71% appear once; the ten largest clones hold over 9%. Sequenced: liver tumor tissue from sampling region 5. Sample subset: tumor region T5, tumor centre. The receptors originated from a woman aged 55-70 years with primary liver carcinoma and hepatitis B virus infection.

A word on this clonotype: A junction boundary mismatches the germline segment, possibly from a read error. The CDR3 region is CSVEHGARNVQYF. CDR3 nucleotides: TGCAGTGTTGAACACGGGGCCCGAAACGTTCAGTACTTC. The gene calls are TRBV29-1 and TRBJ2-4; the D gene could be TRBD1 or TRBD2 (5 bases each). Germline loops: CDR1 SQVTM, CDR2 ANQGSEA. The CDR3 sequence is 13 residues long.

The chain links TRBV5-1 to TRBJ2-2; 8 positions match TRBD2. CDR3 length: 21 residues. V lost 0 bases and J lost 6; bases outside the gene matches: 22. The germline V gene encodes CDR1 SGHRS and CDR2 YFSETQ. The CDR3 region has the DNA TGCGCCAGCAGCTTGGCCTATAGTCGTTCCCAGCGGGAGTACGGCTCCGGGGAGCTGTTTTTT. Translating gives CASSLAYSRSQREYGSGELFF.

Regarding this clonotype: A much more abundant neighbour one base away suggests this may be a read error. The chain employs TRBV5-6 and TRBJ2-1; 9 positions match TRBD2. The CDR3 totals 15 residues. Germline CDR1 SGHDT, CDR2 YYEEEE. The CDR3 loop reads CASTQAGGNYNEQLF. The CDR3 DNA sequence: TGTGCCAGCACACAAGCGGGGGGAAACTACAATGAGCAGCTCTTC.

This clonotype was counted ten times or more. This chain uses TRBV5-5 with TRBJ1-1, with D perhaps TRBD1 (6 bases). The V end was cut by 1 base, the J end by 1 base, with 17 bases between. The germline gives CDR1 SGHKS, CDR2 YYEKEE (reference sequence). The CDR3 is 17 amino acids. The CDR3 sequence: CASSLYLPGHGNTEAFF. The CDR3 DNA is TGTGCCAGCAGCTTGTACCTACCGGGACACGGGAACACTGAAGCTTTCTTT.

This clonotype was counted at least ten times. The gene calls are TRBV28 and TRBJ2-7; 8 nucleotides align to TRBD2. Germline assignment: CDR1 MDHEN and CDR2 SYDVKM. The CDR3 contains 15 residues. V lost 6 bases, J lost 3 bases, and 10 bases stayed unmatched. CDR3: CASSAPGLGRYEQYF. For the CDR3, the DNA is TGTGCCAGCAGCGCTCCGGGACTAGGGCGCTACGAGCAGTACTTC. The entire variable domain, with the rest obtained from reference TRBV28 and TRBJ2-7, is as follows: DVKVTQSSRYLVKRTGEKVFLECVQDMDHENMFWYRQDPGLGLRLIYFSYDVKMKEKGDIPEGYSVSREKKERFSLILESASTNQTSMYLCASSAPGLGRYEQYFGPGTRLTVT.

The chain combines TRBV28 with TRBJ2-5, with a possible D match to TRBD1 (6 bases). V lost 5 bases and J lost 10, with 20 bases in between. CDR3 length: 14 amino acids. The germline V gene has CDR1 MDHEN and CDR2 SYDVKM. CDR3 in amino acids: CASSNPGDMKIQYF. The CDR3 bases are TGTGCCAGCAGTAACCCAGGGGACATGAAGATCCAGTACTTC.

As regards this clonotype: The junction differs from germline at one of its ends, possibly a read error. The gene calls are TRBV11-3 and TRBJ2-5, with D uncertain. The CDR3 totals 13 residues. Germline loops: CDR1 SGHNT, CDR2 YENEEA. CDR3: CASSFVYQETLYF. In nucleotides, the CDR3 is TGTGCCAGCAGCTTCGTGTACCAAGAGACCCTGTACTTC. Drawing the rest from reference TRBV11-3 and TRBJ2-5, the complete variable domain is EAGVVQSPRYKIIEKKQPVAFWCNPISGHNTLYWYLQNLGQGPELLIRYENEEAVDDSQLPKDRFSAERLKGVDSTLKIQPAELGDSAVYLCASSFVYQETLYFGPGTRLLVL.

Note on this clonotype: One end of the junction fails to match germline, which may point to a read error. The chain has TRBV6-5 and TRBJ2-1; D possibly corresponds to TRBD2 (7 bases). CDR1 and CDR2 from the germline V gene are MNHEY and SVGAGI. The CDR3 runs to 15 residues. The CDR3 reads CVSSSLATGMNEQFF. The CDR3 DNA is TGTGTCAGCAGTTCACTAGCGACAGGAATGAATGAGCAGTTCTTC.

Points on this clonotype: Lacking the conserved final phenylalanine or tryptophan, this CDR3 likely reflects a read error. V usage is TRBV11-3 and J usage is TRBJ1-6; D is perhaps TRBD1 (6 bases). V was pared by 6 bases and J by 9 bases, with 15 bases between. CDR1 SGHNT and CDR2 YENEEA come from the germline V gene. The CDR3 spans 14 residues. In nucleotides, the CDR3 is TGTGCCAGCAGGAGAAAGGGGGAAACTTCACCCCTCCACCTT. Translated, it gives CASRRKGETSPLHL.

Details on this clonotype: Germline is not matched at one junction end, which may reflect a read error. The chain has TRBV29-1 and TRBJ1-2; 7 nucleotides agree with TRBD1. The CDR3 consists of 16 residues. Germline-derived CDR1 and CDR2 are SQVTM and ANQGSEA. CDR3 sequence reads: CSVDPRTGIVSYVYTF. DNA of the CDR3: TGCAGCGTTGACCCGCGGACAGGAATCGTCTCCTATGTCTACACTTTC.

CDR3 protein: CASTLGGGQGAGYEQYF. The CDR3, as DNA: TGTGCCAGCACACTAGGTGGAGGACAGGGGGCTGGTTACGAGCAGTACTTC. The chain carries TRBV28 and TRBJ2-7; 11 bases map to TRBD1. Germline CDR1 is MDHEN and CDR2 is SYDVKM. The CDR3 loop spans 17 amino acids. V gave up 7 bases and J gave up 4 bases; unmatched junction bases: 15.

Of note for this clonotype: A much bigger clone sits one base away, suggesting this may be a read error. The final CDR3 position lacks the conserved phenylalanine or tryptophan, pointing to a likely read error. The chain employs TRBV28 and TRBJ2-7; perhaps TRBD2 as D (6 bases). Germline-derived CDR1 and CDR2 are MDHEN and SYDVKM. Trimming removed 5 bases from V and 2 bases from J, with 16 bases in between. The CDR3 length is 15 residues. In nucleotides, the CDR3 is TGTGCCAGCAGTCCGAATAGCGGCCCCACCTACGAGCAGTACTGC. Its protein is CASSPNSGPTYEQYC.

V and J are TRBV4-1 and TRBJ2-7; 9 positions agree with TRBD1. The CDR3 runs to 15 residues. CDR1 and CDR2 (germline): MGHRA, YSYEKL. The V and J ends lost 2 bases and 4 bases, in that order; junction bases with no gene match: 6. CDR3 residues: CASSQWGQGYYEQYF. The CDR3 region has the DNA TGCGCCAGCAGCCAATGGGGACAGGGCTATTACGAGCAGTACTTC.

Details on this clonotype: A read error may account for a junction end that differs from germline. CDR3 protein: CASILAGGTTYEQYF. Here the CDR3 DNA reads TGTGCCAGCATACTAGCGGGAGGGACAACCTATGAGCAGTACTTC. The chain employs TRBV7-9 and TRBJ2-7; 13 bases are a match to TRBD2. There are 15 residues in the CDR3. The germline V gene encodes CDR1 SEHNR and CDR2 FQNEAQ (reference sequence).

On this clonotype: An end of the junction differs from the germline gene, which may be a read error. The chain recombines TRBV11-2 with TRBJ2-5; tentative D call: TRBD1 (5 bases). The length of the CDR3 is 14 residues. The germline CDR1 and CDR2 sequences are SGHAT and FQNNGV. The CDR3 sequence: CAGNLEFRVETLYF. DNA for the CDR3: TGTGCCGGCAACTTAGAGTTCAGGGTTGAGACCCTGTACTTC. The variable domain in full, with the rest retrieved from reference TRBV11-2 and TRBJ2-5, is EAGVAQSPRYKIIEKRQSVAFWCNPISGHATLYWYQQILGQGPKLLIQFQNNGVVDDSQLPKDRFSAERLKGVDSTLKIQPAKLEDSAVYLCAGNLEFRVETLYFGPGTRLLVL.

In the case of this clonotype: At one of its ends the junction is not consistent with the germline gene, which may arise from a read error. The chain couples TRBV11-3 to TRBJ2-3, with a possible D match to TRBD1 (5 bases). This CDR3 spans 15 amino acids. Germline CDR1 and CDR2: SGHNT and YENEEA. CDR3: CASSLDRRNTGTQYF. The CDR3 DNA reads TGTGCCAGCAGCTTAGATCGACGTAATACAGGTACGCAGTATTTT.

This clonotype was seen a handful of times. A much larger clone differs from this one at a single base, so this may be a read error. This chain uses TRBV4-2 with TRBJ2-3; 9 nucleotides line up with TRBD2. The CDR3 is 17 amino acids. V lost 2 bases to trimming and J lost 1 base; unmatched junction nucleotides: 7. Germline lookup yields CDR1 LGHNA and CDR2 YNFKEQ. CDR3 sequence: CASSQLRGRVGTDTQYF. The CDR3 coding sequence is TGTGCCAGCAGCCAATTACGCGGGAGGGTGGGCACAGATACGCAGTATTTT.

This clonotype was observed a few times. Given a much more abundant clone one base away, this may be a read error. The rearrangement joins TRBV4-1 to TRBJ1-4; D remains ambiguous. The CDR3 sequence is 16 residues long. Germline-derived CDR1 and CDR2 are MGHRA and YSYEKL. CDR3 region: CASSQGLLTTNGKLFF. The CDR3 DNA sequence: TGCGCCAGCAGCCAAGGGTTGCTTACAACTAATGGAAAACTGTTTTTT.

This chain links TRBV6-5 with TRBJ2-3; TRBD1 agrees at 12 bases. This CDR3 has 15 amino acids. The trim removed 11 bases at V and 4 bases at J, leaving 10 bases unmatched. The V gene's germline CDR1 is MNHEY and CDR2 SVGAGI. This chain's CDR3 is CACCFGTGGADTQYF. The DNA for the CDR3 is TGTGCCTGCTGTTTTGGGACAGGGGGCGCAGATACGCAGTATTTT.

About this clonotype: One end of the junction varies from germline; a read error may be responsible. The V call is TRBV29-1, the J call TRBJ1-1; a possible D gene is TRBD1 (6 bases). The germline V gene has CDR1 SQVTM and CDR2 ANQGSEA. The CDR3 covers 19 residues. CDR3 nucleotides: TGCAGCGTTGTTAGAAGATCTTCGGAAGGGGGGCCTAATAACACTGAAGCTTCCTTT. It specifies CSVVRRSSEGGPNNTEASF.

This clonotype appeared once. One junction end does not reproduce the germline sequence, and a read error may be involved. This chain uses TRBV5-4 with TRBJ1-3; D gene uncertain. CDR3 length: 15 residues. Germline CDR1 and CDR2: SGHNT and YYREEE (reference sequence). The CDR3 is CASSLQVGSGITIYF. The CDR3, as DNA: TGTGCCAGCAGCTTGCAGGTGGGCTCTGGAATCACCATATATTTT.